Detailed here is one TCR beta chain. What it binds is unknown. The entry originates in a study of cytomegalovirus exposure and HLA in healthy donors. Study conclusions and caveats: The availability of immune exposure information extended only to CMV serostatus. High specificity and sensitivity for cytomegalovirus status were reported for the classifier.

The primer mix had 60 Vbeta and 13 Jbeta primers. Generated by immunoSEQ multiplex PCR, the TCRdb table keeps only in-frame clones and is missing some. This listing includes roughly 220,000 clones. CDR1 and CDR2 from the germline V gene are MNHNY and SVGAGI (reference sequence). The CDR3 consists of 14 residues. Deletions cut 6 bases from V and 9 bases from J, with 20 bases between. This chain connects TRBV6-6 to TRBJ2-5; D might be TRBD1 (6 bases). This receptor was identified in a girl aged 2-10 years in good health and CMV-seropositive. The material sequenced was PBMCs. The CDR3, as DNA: TGTGCCAGCAGCCGAACCTTTTTGGACAGTCCCCAGTACTTC. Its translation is CASSRTFLDSPQYF.